The 20 T cell receptor beta chains given below trace back to one sample, sequenced in a study of T-cell reconstitution after alpha-beta-depleted transplantation in children. The TCRbeta library incorporated unique molecular identifiers. TCRdb analysed the PCR reads with MiXCR anew, one entry per CDR3 protein. The table has about 110,000 distinct CDR3 sequences, 10% seen once. Sequences were derived from PBMCs, sampled before TCRalphabeta/CD19-depleted stem cell transplant. All receptors come from a boy aged 2 to 10 with acute lymphoblastic leukemia, due to receive a stem cell transplant.

This clonotype has a count of ten or more. V and J are TRBV19 and TRBJ2-1; 8 bases fit TRBD1. Germline CDR1 reads LNHDA; CDR2 reads SQIVND (reference sequence). The CDR3 consists of 14 residues. With 8 bases clipped from V and 7 bases from J, the junction kept 10 bases outside the gene matches. The CDR3 is CASSMGTGSNEQFF. The CDR3 nucleotides read TGTGCCAGTTCCATGGGGACAGGATCAAATGAGCAGTTCTTC.

This chain joins TRBV5-1 and TRBJ1-1, with D uncertain. Germline CDR1 SGHRS, CDR2 YFSETQ. Trimming took 0 bases from V and 8 from J, leaving 11 bases between them. The CDR3 is made up of 13 amino acids. The CDR3 here is CASSLAPINEAFF. CDR3 nucleotides: TGCGCCAGCAGCTTGGCCCCGATTAACGAAGCTTTCTTT.

This clonotype was detected only a few times. This chain connects TRBV5-1 to TRBJ1-4; D remains unclear. Germline V gene data show CDR1 as SGHRS and CDR2 as YFSETQ. The CDR3 loop spans 15 amino acids. Trimming took off 0 bases at V and 6 bases at J, with 12 bases between the two ends. DNA of the CDR3: TGCGCCAGCAGCTTGGACCGGCGGGAGTATGAAAAACTGTTTTTT. Its translation is CASSLDRREYEKLFF.

This clonotype was found many times. Here the CDR3 reads CASSLASGLADLYNEQFF. The CDR3 DNA follows: TGTGCCAGCAGCTTAGCTTCTGGGTTAGCGGACTTATACAATGAGCAGTTCTTC. J is TRBJ2-1 and V is TRBV7-8, with a possible D match to TRBD2 (6 bases). Per the germline V gene, CDR1 is SGHVS and CDR2 is FQNEAQ. The V end lost 0 bases, the J end lost 4 bases, and 19 bases lay between the germline ends. CDR3 size: 18 residues.

There are a few counts of this clonotype. The V call is TRBV20-1, the J call TRBJ2-7, with D hard to call. Trimming removed 4 bases at V and 5 bases at J, with 6 bases between. The CDR3 has 10 amino acids. Germline CDR1 DFQATT, CDR2 SNEGSKA (reference sequence). CDR3 DNA sequence: TGCAGTGCTAAGGGTAACGAGCAGTACTTC. Encoded protein: CSAKGNEQYF.

The table lists this clonotype with a few counts. The J gene is TRBJ2-3, the V gene TRBV7-9; either TRBD1 or TRBD2 may supply D (5 bases each). Trimming left V 4 bases short and J 3 bases short, with 11 bases between. The germline gives CDR1 SEHNR, CDR2 FQNEAQ (reference sequence). CDR3 length: 14 residues. The chain's CDR3 is CASSSSWGTDTQYF. DNA of the CDR3: TGTGCCAGCAGCTCCTCCTGGGGGACAGATACGCAGTATTTT.

This clonotype was counted ten times or more. The chain joins TRBV12-3 or TRBV12-4 to TRBJ2-7; no clear D gene. CDR3 length: 14 amino acids. The V end was cut by 3 bases, the J end by 2 bases, with 11 bases between. CDR3 in DNA: TGTGCCAGCAGTTTGGAACGGTTTCCCTACGAGCAGTACTTC. Translating gives CASSLERFPYEQYF.

This clonotype was observed a few times. The rearrangement links TRBV20-1 to TRBJ2-3; a weak D match, TRBD2 (6 bases). CDR1 is DFQATT and CDR2 is SNEGSKA in the germline V gene (reference sequence). V was pared by 0 bases and J by 3 bases, with 19 bases between. This CDR3 has 17 residues. CDR3 bases: TGCAGTGCTAGAGATCTTCACCGGGAGTCGTTAACAGATACGCAGTATTTT. Translated, it gives CSARDLHRESLTDTQYF.

This clonotype was seen a handful of times. The chain uses TRBV6-1 and TRBJ2-3, with D perhaps assigned TRBD1 or TRBD2 (5 bases each). Trimming removed 3 bases at V and 14 bases at J, with 18 bases between. Germline V gene sequence: CDR1 MNHNS, CDR2 SASEGT. There are 13 residues in the CDR3. The CDR3 nucleotides are TGTGCCAGCAGTGACGGGGAGACAGCGACGTGGTATTTT. This translates into CASSDGETATWYF.

This clonotype was seen many times. The rearrangement links TRBV19 to TRBJ1-4; TRBD1 agrees at 8 bases. After removal of 6 bases from V and 7 bases from J, the junction contained 7 bases not matched to a gene. Germline V gene data show CDR1 as LNHDA and CDR2 as SQIVND (reference sequence). CDR3 length equals 14 residues. The CDR3 region is CASSDRGRSEKLFF. The DNA for the CDR3 is TGTGCCAGTAGCGACAGGGGCCGAAGTGAAAAACTGTTTTTT.

The gene calls are TRBV30 and TRBJ2-1; 11 bases match TRBD2. Germline-derived CDR1 and CDR2 are GTSNPN and SVGIG (reference sequence). Trimming removed 5 bases from V and 8 bases from J; junction bases left unmatched: 11. This CDR3 contains 15 residues. DNA for the CDR3: TGTGCCTGGGACCTAGCGGGAGGAGCGGTCGATGAGCAGTTCTTC. Protein sequence: CAWDLAGGAVDEQFF.

This clonotype has only a few counts. The rearrangement links TRBV12-3 or TRBV12-4 to TRBJ1-2; no clear D. This CDR3 is built from 15 residues. V was cut by 2 bases and J by 0 bases, with 10 bases left in between. CDR3: CASSLLTGSNYGYTF. DNA for the CDR3: TGTGCCAGCAGTTTATTGACGGGGTCTAACTATGGCTACACCTTC.

The chain combines TRBV27 with TRBJ1-2, with 9 bases matching TRBD1. Trimming cost V 3 bases and J 8 bases; bases outside gene matches: 4. Germline CDR1 reads MNHEY; CDR2 reads SMNVEV (reference sequence). This CDR3 spans 13 amino acids. The CDR3 coding sequence is TGTGCCAGCAGTTTGAGGACAGGGGACGGCTACACCTTC. Protein: CASSLRTGDGYTF.

The rearrangement links TRBV7-2 to TRBJ2-3, with 8 bases matching TRBD2. With 2 bases clipped from V and 5 bases from J, the junction kept 6 bases outside the gene matches. Germline V gene data show CDR1 as SGHTA and CDR2 as FQGNSA. CDR3 length: 15 amino acids. The CDR3 nucleotides are TGTGCCAGCAGCTTACCGGGACTAGGAAGAGATACGCAGTATTTT. Protein product: CASSLPGLGRDTQYF.

The chain links TRBV3-1 to TRBJ2-1; 9 bases agree with TRBD2. Germline assignment: CDR1 LGHDT and CDR2 YNNKEL (reference sequence). V shed 2 bases, J shed 3 bases, and the junction held 5 bases outside the gene matches. The CDR3 length is 16 residues. CDR3 in amino acids: CASSQFSGRGYNEQFF. The CDR3 DNA is TGTGCCAGCAGCCAATTTAGCGGGAGAGGCTACAATGAGCAGTTCTTC.

This clonotype was seen at least ten times. The CDR3 loop is CSARDMRYEQYF. The CDR3 DNA reads as TGCAGTGCTAGAGACATGCGCTACGAGCAGTACTTC. The genes are TRBV20-1 and TRBJ2-7; D is unclear. The CDR3 is made up of 12 amino acids. Germline loops: CDR1 DFQATT, CDR2 SNEGSKA (reference sequence). Between the trimmed V and J ends, which lost 0 bases and 3 bases, there was a span of 6 bases.

The CDR3 DNA sequence: TGTGCCAGCAGCCAAGCCCGCCCAGGGATCCACGAGCAGTACTTC. Its protein product is CASSQARPGIHEQYF. The V and J genes are TRBV3-1 and TRBJ2-7; weak D call: TRBD1 (5 bases). This CDR3 has 15 amino acids. V was trimmed by 1 base and J by 5 bases, leaving 15 bases between them. From germline, CDR1 is LGHDT and CDR2 YNNKEL (reference sequence).

This clonotype was observed a few times. The CDR3 loop is CASSGVLAGVSRGETQYF. In nucleotides, the CDR3 is TGTGCCAGCAGTGGAGTTCTAGCGGGAGTATCCCGGGGGGAGACCCAGTACTTC. The V and J genes are TRBV6-1 and TRBJ2-5; TRBD2 agrees at 10 bases. This CDR3 has 18 residues. CDR1 MNHNS and CDR2 SASEGT come from the germline V gene. V shed 4 bases and J 5 bases; nucleotides not matched to a gene: 16.

This clonotype was found many times. The chain couples TRBV20-1 to TRBJ2-1; the D is unclear. Trimming took off 6 bases at V and 5 bases at J, with 8 bases between the two ends. Germline lookup yields CDR1 DFQATT and CDR2 SNEGSKA (reference sequence). The CDR3 length is 11 residues. The CDR3 protein is CSAMADNEQFF. As DNA, the CDR3 is TGCAGTGCCATGGCGGACAATGAGCAGTTCTTC.

The rearrangement links TRBV11-2 to TRBJ2-7; 9 nucleotides line up with TRBD2. CDR1 is SGHAT and CDR2 is FQNNGV in the germline V gene. The CDR3 is made up of 13 amino acids. V lost 5 bases and J lost 3; bases outside the gene matches: 2. CDR3 protein: CASSQTSGYEQYF. CDR3 bases: TGTGCCAGCAGCCAGACTAGCGGCTACGAGCAGTACTTC.